This is a list of T cell receptor beta chains from one sample in a study of CD8+ T cells in alopecia areata. Here immunoSEQ multiplex PCR was the method, and the copy in TCRdb shows in-frame clones only, minus some. The sample has about 210,000 clones; over 60% are singletons. The material was CD4+ T cells sorted from blood, obtained at week 4, from a patient treated with tofacitinib. Receptors originate from a human donor with alopecia areata. The CDR3 runs from the conserved cysteine through the conserved F or W. Fields, in order: J gene, V gene, clone size, D gene, CDR3 DNA, CDR3 protein. D genes are given only for firm matches. Only some rows state a clone size, as once, few, many or a class for expanded clones.

J gene: TRBJ1-1
V gene: TRBV5-4
clone size: once
D gene: -
CDR3 DNA: TGTGCCAGCAGTTGGGGGAGGGATGGGATGAACACTGAAGCTTTCTTT
CDR3 protein: CASSWGRDGMNTEAFF

J gene: TRBJ1-3
V gene: TRBV30
clone size: -
D gene: -
CDR3 DNA: TGTGCCTGGAGTAAACAGGGTGGGAACACCATATATTTT
CDR3 protein: CAWSKQGGNTIYF

J gene: TRBJ1-4
V gene: TRBV11-2
clone size: -
D gene: -
CDR3 DNA: TGTGCCAGCAGCTTAGATCAAGGGAAACTGTTTTTT
CDR3 protein: CASSLDQGKLFF

J gene: TRBJ2-3
V gene: TRBV5-1
clone size: -
D gene: TRBD2
CDR3 DNA: TGCGCCAGCAGCTTATGGACTAGCGGAACAGATACGCAGTATTTT
CDR3 protein: CASSLWTSGTDTQYF

J gene: TRBJ2-1
V gene: TRBV2
clone size: -
D gene: -
CDR3 DNA: TGTGCCAGCAGTCCCTTAACTAGTCTGAGTGAGCAGTTCTTC
CDR3 protein: CASSPLTSLSEQFF

J gene: TRBJ1-1
V gene: TRBV5-1
clone size: -
D gene: -
CDR3 DNA: TGCGCCAGCGGACGGACGGGCGCGGACACTGAAGCTTTCTTT
CDR3 protein: CASGRTGADTEAFF

J gene: TRBJ2-7
V gene: TRBV18
clone size: few
D gene: TRBD1
CDR3 DNA: TGTGCCAGCTCACCAGGGACAGAAGTTTACGAGCAGTACTTC
CDR3 protein: CASSPGTEVYEQYF

J gene: TRBJ2-1
V gene: TRBV5-6
clone size: -
D gene: TRBD1
CDR3 DNA: TGTGCCAGCACCACCGGACAGGGTGGTGGCAATGAGCAGTTCTTC
CDR3 protein: CASTTGQGGGNEQFF

J gene: TRBJ1-1
V gene: TRBV19
clone size: -
D gene: TRBD1
CDR3 DNA: TGTGCCAGTAGTATGGACAGGGTGGACACTGAAGCTTTCTTT
CDR3 protein: CASSMDRVDTEAFF

J gene: TRBJ2-5
V gene: TRBV6-6
clone size: few
D gene: -
CDR3 DNA: TGTGCCACCGGTGGGGACGGGAAGACCCAGTACTTC
CDR3 protein: CATGGDGKTQYF

J gene: TRBJ2-5
V gene: TRBV30
clone size: -
D gene: TRBD2
CDR3 DNA: TGTGCCTGGGGGACTAGCGGGGCCCAAGAGACCCAGTACTTC
CDR3 protein: CAWGTSGAQETQYF

J gene: TRBJ2-1
V gene: TRBV5-1
clone size: -
D gene: -
CDR3 DNA: TGCGCCAGCAGCTTGGAACCCGGTCCGAATGAGCAGTTCTTC
CDR3 protein: CASSLEPGPNEQFF

J gene: TRBJ2-2
V gene: TRBV20-1
clone size: few
D gene: -
CDR3 DNA: TGCAGTGCTACCTCATACGGGGAGCTGTTTTTT
CDR3 protein: CSATSYGELFF

J gene: TRBJ1-1
V gene: TRBV6-1
clone size: -
D gene: -
CDR3 DNA: TGTGCCAGCAGTGGAAGAAGGGGACCTAGTATCATGAACACTGAAGCTTTCTTT
CDR3 protein: CASSGRRGPSIMNTEAFF

J gene: TRBJ2-7
V gene: TRBV5-1
clone size: -
D gene: TRBD1
CDR3 DNA: TGCGCCAGCAGCCAGAGACAGGGATTCTTGAGCGAGCAGTACTTC
CDR3 protein: CASSQRQGFLSEQYF

J gene: TRBJ2-7
V gene: TRBV27
clone size: few
D gene: -
CDR3 DNA: TGTGCCAGCAGTCCCCCCCGGGGGCCGAGGTACGAGCAGTACTTC
CDR3 protein: CASSPPRGPRYEQYF

J gene: TRBJ1-3
V gene: TRBV4-1
clone size: -
D gene: -
CDR3 DNA: TGCGCCAGCAGCCTGGGGTTCGGTACTGGAAACACCATATATTTT
CDR3 protein: CASSLGFGTGNTIYF

J gene: TRBJ2-1
V gene: TRBV11-2
clone size: -
D gene: TRBD2
CDR3 DNA: TGTGCCAGCAGCTTAGATCGGGCTAGCGGGGGGCAAAGCTCCTACAATGAGCAGTTCTTC
CDR3 protein: CASSLDRASGGQSSYNEQFF

J gene: TRBJ1-6
V gene: TRBV29-1
clone size: -
D gene: -
CDR3 DNA: TGCAGCGTTGGATCCGGGACTAAAAATTCACCCCTCCACTTT
CDR3 protein: CSVGSGTKNSPLHF

J gene: TRBJ1-1
V gene: TRBV27
clone size: -
D gene: TRBD1
CDR3 DNA: TGTGCCAGCAGGCTACAGGGGGGGAACACTGAAGCTTTCTTT
CDR3 protein: CASRLQGGNTEAFF

J gene: TRBJ1-2
V gene: TRBV29-1
clone size: -
D gene: -
CDR3 DNA: TGCAGCGTTGTCAATGGTGGCTACACCTTC
CDR3 protein: CSVVNGGYTF

J gene: TRBJ2-1
V gene: TRBV29-1
clone size: once
D gene: TRBD2
CDR3 DNA: TGCAGCGTTCTTGGACTAGCGGGGCCCTACAATGAGCAGTTCTTC
CDR3 protein: CSVLGLAGPYNEQFF

J gene: TRBJ2-6
V gene: TRBV5-1
clone size: -
D gene: -
CDR3 DNA: TGCGCCAGCAGCTTGGCCGGAAAGAGCTCTGGGGCCAACGTCCTGACTTTC
CDR3 protein: CASSLAGKSSGANVLTF

J gene: TRBJ1-1
V gene: TRBV6-1
clone size: -
D gene: TRBD1
CDR3 DNA: TGTGCCAGTGAGGGACAGCCGAACACTGAAGCTTTCTTT
CDR3 protein: CASEGQPNTEAFF

J gene: TRBJ2-5
V gene: TRBV30
clone size: -
D gene: TRBD1
CDR3 DNA: TGTGCCTGGAGAACCGGACAGGGGGGAATCCAAGAGACCCAGTACTTC
CDR3 protein: CAWRTGQGGIQETQYF

J gene: TRBJ2-7
V gene: TRBV10-3
clone size: -
D gene: -
CDR3 DNA: TGTGCCATCAGTGAGCCGTACTCCTACGAGCAGTACTTC
CDR3 protein: CAISEPYSYEQYF

J gene: TRBJ2-5
V gene: TRBV18
clone size: -
D gene: -
CDR3 DNA: TGTGCCAGCTCACCCGGGCAGCAAGAGACCCAGTACTTC
CDR3 protein: CASSPGQQETQYF

J gene: TRBJ1-2
V gene: TRBV5-6
clone size: once
D gene: -
CDR3 DNA: TGTGCCAGCAGCCCCCTTGACGGGACGGCCTATGGCTACACCTTC
CDR3 protein: CASSPLDGTAYGYTF

J gene: TRBJ1-1
V gene: TRBV6-6
clone size: -
D gene: -
CDR3 DNA: TGTGCCAGCACCCGGGCAGACTTCTCCTCAGGAACAGGTTTCTTT
CDR3 protein: CASTRADFSSGTGFF

J gene: TRBJ2-7
V gene: TRBV5-1
clone size: -
D gene: -
CDR3 DNA: TGCGCCAGCAGCTTGACCCCAGGGGTGAGCTCCTACGAGCAGTACTTC
CDR3 protein: CASSLTPGVSSYEQYF

J gene: TRBJ1-2
V gene: TRBV27
clone size: once
D gene: TRBD1
CDR3 DNA: TGTGCCAGCAGTTTGACAGGGGGCGGTAGCCGCACCTTC
CDR3 protein: CASSLTGGGSRTF

J gene: TRBJ2-7
V gene: TRBV9
clone size: -
D gene: TRBD1
CDR3 DNA: TGTGCCAGCAGCGTAGGAGGGACAGGGTTATACGAGCAGTACTTC
CDR3 protein: CASSVGGTGLYEQYF

J gene: TRBJ2-5
V gene: TRBV5-1
clone size: -
D gene: TRBD2
CDR3 DNA: TGCGCCAGCAGCTTCGGGACTAGCGGGAAAGAGACCCAGTACTTC
CDR3 protein: CASSFGTSGKETQYF

J gene: TRBJ2-7
V gene: TRBV5-1
clone size: once
D gene: -
CDR3 DNA: TGCGCCAGCTCGGAGGGGCCCCTACAGTACTTC
CDR3 protein: CASSEGPLQYF

J gene: TRBJ2-1
V gene: TRBV29-1
clone size: -
D gene: -
CDR3 DNA: TGCAGCGTGGGCAGAGACAATGAGCAGTTCTTC
CDR3 protein: CSVGRDNEQFF

J gene: TRBJ1-1
V gene: TRBV29-1
clone size: -
D gene: -
CDR3 DNA: TGCAGCGTTGAGTCGGGGCAGAGTTACCAAGCTTTCTTT
CDR3 protein: CSVESGQSYQAFF